This record covers a single TCR beta chain. These data originate in a study of blood T cell repertoires in COVID-19. CDR3 length: 15 amino acids. Trimming took off 6 bases at V and 2 bases at J, with 14 bases between the two ends. CDR1 and CDR2 (germline): MNHEY, SVGAGI. Only in-frame clones appear in the TCRdb table, and some are missing; sequencing was by immunoSEQ multiplex PCR. The sample includes approximately 350,000 clones, 80% to 90% of them seen just once. Sequenced material: peripheral blood. This receptor was taken from a man aged 30 to 39 with active or convalescent COVID-19. The rearrangement links TRBV6-5 to TRBJ1-5, with D possibly matching TRBD1 (5 bases). The CDR3 reads CASRLAGAGNQPQHF. The CDR3 region has the DNA TGTGCCAGCAGGTTGGCTGGGGCCGGCAATCAGCCCCAGCATTTT.